The present entry profiles one T cell receptor beta chain with its context. Its antigen is still unknown. This entry belongs to a study of T cell responses to AZD1222 COVID-19 vaccine. Study findings and constraints: White British donors predominated, females outnumbered males, and clonal diversity was possibly underestimated.

The analysis combined second doses at about 4 or about 12 weeks. Using immunoSEQ multiplex PCR, the repertoire was profiled, and TCRdb retains in-frame clones only, with some absent. The table shows 150,000 to 200,000 clones, with roughly 94% occurring only once. There are 14 residues in the CDR3. The germline gives CDR1 WNHNN, CDR2 SYGVQD (reference sequence). After removal of 8 bases from V and 5 bases from J, the junction contained 11 bases not matched to a gene. The sample here was peripheral blood, taken 28 days after the second AZD1222 dose. The sequence came from an adult who received the AZD1222 COVID-19 vaccine. The chain combines TRBV10-1 with TRBJ1-1, with 7 positions matching TRBD1. CDR3 in amino acids: CASLRRAGGTEAFF. For the CDR3, the DNA is TGCGCCAGCCTGCGGCGCGCAGGGGGGACTGAAGCTTTCTTT.